These T cell receptor beta chains were read from a single sample in a study of OX40 agonist ivuxolimab in advanced cancers. Data came from immunoSEQ multiplex PCR; TCRdb stores just in-frame clones and leaves some out. Of around 45,000 clones listed, roughly 93% were seen once; the top ten hold about a fifth. Here the sequenced sample was CD4+ or CD8+ T cells sorted from blood, taken in a trial of the OX40 agonist ivuxolimab. All receptors derive from an adult with an advanced solid tumor such as melanoma, head and neck, liver or kidney cancer. The CDR3 runs from the conserved cysteine through the conserved F or W. The order of the fields is D gene, V gene, J gene, clone size, CDR3 protein, CDR3 DNA. D genes are given only for firm matches. Only part of the rows carry a size: once, few, many, or a class if the clone is expanded.

TRBD1,TRBV2,TRBJ2-7,NA,CASSDYRGFYEQYF,TGTGCCAGCAGTGATTACAGGGGATTCTACGAGCAGTACTTC
NA,TRBV28,TRBJ1-6,NA,CASSLWAAPLHF,TGTGCCAGCAGTTTATGGGCTGCACCCCTCCACTTT
NA,TRBV27,TRBJ2-2,NA,CASSYELATANTGELFF,TGTGCCAGCAGTTACGAACTGGCGACGGCGAACACCGGGGAGCTGTTTTTT
TRBD1,TRBV29-1,TRBJ2-7,NA,CSVWTWDRSSYEQYF,TGCAGCGTTTGGACCTGGGACAGGAGCTCCTACGAGCAGTACTTC
NA,TRBV11-2,TRBJ1-6,NA,CASTLGGSPLHF,TGTGCCAGCACGCTAGGGGGTTCACCCCTCCACTTT
TRBD2,TRBV5-6,TRBJ2-7,once,CASSWMTSIYEQYF,TGTGCCAGCAGCTGGATGACTAGCATCTACGAGCAGTACTTC
TRBD1,TRBV4-1,TRBJ1-5,once,CASSLRQGENQPQHF,TGCGCCAGCAGCTTACGACAGGGGGAGAATCAGCCCCAGCATTTT
NA,TRBV6-5,TRBJ2-7,NA,CASSKGGEQYF,TGTGCCAGCAGTAAGGGGGGTGAGCAGTACTTC
NA,TRBV6-5,TRBJ2-5,once,CASSYSGLRGETQYF,TGTGCCAGCAGTTACTCGGGTCTGAGGGGAGAGACCCAGTACTTC
TRBD2,TRBV13,TRBJ2-1,once,CASQIAGPGLAGNEQFF,TGTGCCAGCCAGATCGCAGGCCCCGGACTAGCGGGGAATGAGCAGTTCTTC
NA,TRBV5-1,TRBJ1-5,NA,CASSLEADGNQPQHF,TGCGCCAGCAGCTTGGAGGCAGACGGCAATCAGCCCCAGCATTTT
NA,TRBV20-1,TRBJ2-2,NA,CSALSGELFF,TGCAGTGCCCTGAGCGGGGAGCTGTTTTTT
TRBD2,TRBV15,TRBJ2-3,NA,CATSRGTSGESTDTQYF,TGTGCCACCAGCAGGGGGACTAGCGGGGAGAGCACAGATACGCAGTATTTT
TRBD2,TRBV9,TRBJ2-3,NA,CASSVDGAGGTDTQYF,TGTGCCAGCAGCGTAGACGGAGCGGGAGGAACAGATACGCAGTATTTT
NA,TRBV7-6,TRBJ2-7,NA,CASSRLTGNYEQYF,TGTGCCAGCAGCCGTCTAACAGGGAACTACGAGCAGTACTTC
NA,TRBV7-2,TRBJ2-1,NA,CASSLSVNNEQFF,TGTGCCAGCAGCCTAAGCGTAAACAATGAGCAGTTCTTC
NA,TRBV15,TRBJ2-4,NA,CATSRILQGHIAKNIQYF,TGTGCCACCAGCAGAATTTTACAGGGTCATATAGCCAAAAACATTCAGTACTTC
NA,TRBV11-2,TRBJ1-3,NA,CASSLSYPGNTIYF,TGTGCCAGCAGCTTAAGCTATCCAGGAAACACCATATATTTT
TRBD2,TRBV30,TRBJ2-3,NA,CAWTGLAGEPPNF,TGTGCCTGGACTGGACTAGCGGGAGAACCCCCCAATTTT
NA,TRBV18,TRBJ2-1,once,CASSPQEPRSNNEQFF,TGTGCCAGCTCACCGCAGGAACCCAGGTCCAACAATGAGCAGTTCTTC
TRBD2,TRBV27,TRBJ2-7,NA,CASRNQLAGGEYF,TGTGCCAGCCGAAACCAACTAGCGGGAGGGGAGTACTTC
NA,TRBV28,TRBJ2-7,NA,CASSYRGGRQGEQYF,TGTGCCAGCAGTTACCGAGGGGGGCGCCAGGGCGAGCAGTACTTC
TRBD2,TRBV7-9,TRBJ2-7,NA,CASSTQRGFDYEQYF,TGTGCCAGCAGCACCCAGCGGGGGTTTGACTACGAGCAGTACTTC
TRBD2,TRBV6-5,TRBJ2-3,NA,CASSYGGGSTDTQYF,TGTGCCAGCAGTTACGGCGGGGGGAGCACAGATACGCAGTATTTT
NA,TRBV23-1,TRBJ2-7,NA,CASSQSILRRSYEQYF,TGCGCCAGCAGTCAATCTATCCTCCGGCGGTCCTACGAGCAGTACTTC
NA,TRBV9,TRBJ2-7,NA,CASSVGDGTYEQYF,TGTGCCAGCAGCGTAGGGGACGGAACCTACGAGCAGTACTTC
TRBD1,TRBV6-5,TRBJ2-7,once,CASSYSDRGYYEQYF,TGTGCCAGCAGCTACTCGGACAGGGGGTACTACGAGCAGTACTTC
TRBD2,TRBV19,TRBJ2-2,NA,CASSITLGTRDTGELFF,TGTGCCAGTAGCATCACGTTAGGGACTAGAGACACCGGGGAGCTGTTTTTT
TRBD2,TRBV4-1,TRBJ2-3,NA,CATKPHILAGSTDTQYF,TGCGCCACCAAACCCCATATATTAGCGGGGAGCACAGATACGCAGTATTTT
TRBD2,TRBV2,TRBJ2-3,NA,CASTQGLAGKTDTQYF,TGTGCCAGCACCCAGGGGCTAGCGGGGAAAACAGATACGCAGTATTTT
NA,TRBV5-4,TRBJ2-1,NA,CASESSYNEQFF,TGTGCCAGCGAGAGCTCCTACAATGAGCAGTTCTTC
TRBD2,TRBV7-6,TRBJ2-7,NA,CASSGGLARGEQYF,TGTGCCAGCAGCGGGGGACTAGCGCGTGGCGAGCAGTACTTC
TRBD1,TRBV7-9,TRBJ1-4,NA,CASSWGQGALGEKLFF,TGTGCCAGCAGCTGGGGACAGGGGGCGCTAGGCGAAAAACTGTTTTTT
NA,TRBV27,TRBJ1-3,NA,CASSQGQFHSGNTIYF,TGTGCCAGCAGTCAAGGACAGTTTCACTCTGGAAACACCATATATTTT
NA,TRBV6-1,TRBJ2-7,NA,CASSFTGTYEQYF,TGTGCCAGCAGTTTCACAGGAACCTACGAGCAGTACTTC
NA,TRBV6-5,TRBJ2-5,NA,CASSYRTRAGTQYF,TGTGCCAGCAGTTACCGGACTCGGGCCGGGACCCAGTACTTC
NA,TRBV6-1,TRBJ2-7,once,CASSDAGRYYEQYF,TGTGCCAGCAGTGACGCTGGAAGATACTACGAGCAGTACTTC
TRBD1,TRBV2,TRBJ2-2,NA,CASNMDRGFAGRGTGELFF,TGTGCCAGCAATATGGACAGGGGTTTCGCCGGTCGTGGCACCGGGGAGCTGTTTTTT
TRBD1,TRBV11-2,TRBJ2-7,NA,CASSFTGDTTYEQYF,TGTGCCAGCAGCTTTACAGGGGACACTACCTACGAGCAGTACTTC